This TCR beta chain was recovered during a study of OX40 agonist ivuxolimab in advanced cancers. Assay used: immunoSEQ multiplex PCR; TCRdb lists only in-frame clones, some missing. The profile shows tens of thousands of clones, approximately 90% of them singletons. With regard to this clone: Its antigen is not identified. Additional DNA sequences in this sample encode the identical CDR3.

General observations from the study: Also showing low normalized T-cell clonal expansion were some of the nonresponders.

This TCR came from an adult with an advanced solid tumor such as melanoma, head and neck, liver or kidney cancer. The material was CD4+ or CD8+ T cells sorted from blood, obtained in a trial of the OX40 agonist ivuxolimab.

CDR3 sequence: CASSQGATNEKLFF. CDR3 in DNA: TGCGCCAGCAGCCAAGGGGCAACTAATGAAAAACTGTTTTTT. The genes are TRBV5-1 and TRBJ1-4, with D possibly TRBD1 on 5 matching bases. The germline V and J ends were trimmed by 4 bases and 0 bases, with 7 bases remaining between them. Germline loops: CDR1 SGHRS, CDR2 YFSETQ. CDR3 length equals 14 residues.